The 20 T cell receptor beta chains listed next were all sequenced from one sample in a study of blood T cells in healthy people across ages. For the second PCR, which ran for roughly 7 to 11 cycles, a sample-barcoded 5' primer and a J-beta primer mix were used. Via MiXCR, TCRdb re-called the 5' RACE reads, giving one row per CDR3 protein. This table holds about 800,000 distinct CDR3 sequences, about 25% found once. These records were also assigned to another study, of T cells of mothers and their children.

The sequencing sample was made of blood. The receptor source for this set is a boy younger than 18 in good health.

This chain connects TRBV3-1 to TRBJ2-7, with 7 positions matching TRBD2. The CDR3 runs to 15 residues. After removal of 4 bases from V and 5 bases from J, the junction contained 11 bases not matched to a gene. Germline V gene sequence: CDR1 LGHDT, CDR2 YNNKEL (reference sequence). CDR3 nucleotide sequence: TGTGCCAGCAGCCTGACCTGGGGGGGAGAGAACGAGCAGTACTTC. Protein sequence: CASSLTWGGENEQYF.

This clonotype was recorded a few times. This rearrangement joins TRBV9 to TRBJ2-5, with a possible D match to TRBD2 (5 bases). V lost 0 bases and J lost 5, with 11 bases in between. Germline CDR1 reads SGDLS; CDR2 reads YYNGEE. This CDR3 is 14 amino acids long. CDR3 region: CASSVAGSGETQYF. CDR3 sequence (DNA): TGTGCCAGCAGCGTAGCGGGTTCGGGGGAGACCCAGTACTTC.

The rearrangement joins TRBV18 to TRBJ1-1; D not certain. This CDR3 is built from 17 residues. Trimming removed 0 bases at V and 0 bases at J, with 14 bases between. The germline V gene has CDR1 KGHSH and CDR2 LQKENI. CDR3 sequence: CASSPPGVIGVNTEAFF. The CDR3, as DNA: TGTGCCAGCTCACCACCAGGCGTGATAGGAGTGAACACTGAAGCTTTCTTT.

This clonotype has more than one count but fewer than ten. The V and J genes are TRBV12-3 or TRBV12-4 and TRBJ1-2; D perhaps matches TRBD1 (5 bases). There are 12 residues in the CDR3. The V end was cut by 1 base, the J end by 9 bases, with 9 bases between. CDR3 sequence (DNA): TGTGCCAGCAGTTTAGTCGCAGGGCGCTACACCTTC. It is translated as CASSLVAGRYTF.

The chain recombines TRBV6-2 or TRBV6-3 with TRBJ1-1; weak D call: TRBD1 (6 bases). The CDR3 spans 15 residues. The ends were cut back, 2 bases at V and 6 bases at J, with 16 bases in the middle. CDR1 and CDR2 (germline): MNHEY, SVGEGT. CDR3 coding DNA: TGTGCCAGCAGTTACGACGTTGAGGGGGGCTCTGAAGCTTTCTTT. Translation: CASSYDVEGGSEAFF.

This clonotype was observed a few times. The chain uses TRBV6-1 and TRBJ2-2; 12 bases agree with TRBD2. CDR3 size: 17 residues. V lost 5 bases to trimming and J lost 4 bases; unmatched junction nucleotides: 8. CDR1 is MNHNS, CDR2 SASEGT, per germline. The DNA of the CDR3 is TGTGCCAGCAGTCTCACCACTAGCGGGAGGCCCACCGGGGAGCTGTTTTTT. Protein: CASSLTTSGRPTGELFF.

This clonotype was picked up a small number of times. This chain links TRBV20-1 with TRBJ1-6, with D uncertain. V lost 1 base and J lost 10, with 14 bases in between. The CDR3 extends over 14 amino acids. Germline lookup yields CDR1 DFQATT and CDR2 SNEGSKA (reference sequence). This CDR3 is CSARVEGPRSPLHF. CDR3 nucleotides: TGCAGTGCTAGAGTGGAAGGACCTCGGTCACCCCTCCACTTT.

The chain recombines TRBV5-1 with TRBJ2-3, with 7 bases matching TRBD1. V lost 0 bases and J lost 1; bases outside the gene matches: 5. CDR3 length equals 16 residues. Germline V gene sequence: CDR1 SGHRS, CDR2 YFSETQ. This CDR3 is CASSLEAGGGTDTQYF. CDR3 sequence (DNA): TGCGCCAGCAGCTTGGAGGCAGGGGGAGGCACAGATACGCAGTATTTT. Together with reference TRBV5-1 and TRBJ2-3, the CDR3 gives the full variable domain: KAGVTQTPRYLIKTRGQQVTLSCSPISGHRSVSWYQQTPGQGLQFLFEYFSETQRNKGNFPGRFSGRQFSNSRSEMNVSTLELGDSALYLCASSLEAGGGTDTQYFGPGTRLTVL.

This clonotype has just a few counts. CDR3 residues: CASRLQGAGELFF. As DNA, the CDR3 is TGTGCCAGCAGATTACAGGGGGCCGGGGAGCTGTTTTTT. V is TRBV6-5 and J is TRBJ2-2; 8 nucleotides match TRBD1. CDR1 is MNHEY and CDR2 is SVGAGI in the germline V gene. The V and J ends lost 6 bases and 6 bases, in that order; junction bases with no gene match: 3. This CDR3 contains 13 residues.

The rearrangement joins TRBV6-2 or TRBV6-3 to TRBJ1-6; D remains ambiguous. This CDR3 has 15 residues. V was clipped by 6 bases and J by 7 bases, with 16 bases between them. The V gene's germline CDR1 is MNHEY and CDR2 SVGEGT. In DNA, the CDR3 is TGTGCCAGCAGGGAACCCGGACGCAACAATTCACCCCTCCACTTT. Its translation: CASREPGRNNSPLHF.

The chain carries TRBV20-1 and TRBJ2-1; D perhaps matches TRBD1 (7 bases). The CDR3 has 15 residues. Trimming stripped 0 bases from V and 9 bases from J, with 18 bases between. Germline V gives CDR1 DFQATT, CDR2 SNEGSKA (reference sequence). As DNA, the CDR3 is TGCAGTGCTAGAGACGCGCACAGGGGAGGTGCTGAGCAGTTCTTC. Translated, it gives CSARDAHRGGAEQFF.

The V gene is TRBV16, the J gene TRBJ1-2; D is uncertain. Germline-derived CDR1 and CDR2 are KGHSY and FQNENV. V was clipped by 3 bases and J by 2 bases, with 10 bases between them. The length of the CDR3 is 14 residues. The CDR3 DNA follows: TGTGCCAGCAGCCAGGCGCGGGCGAACTATGGCTACACCTTC. Encoded protein: CASSQARANYGYTF.

This chain connects TRBV24-1 to TRBJ2-7; 7 positions agree with TRBD1. The CDR3 is made up of 15 amino acids. The trim removed 3 bases at V and 2 bases at J, leaving 6 bases unmatched. The germline CDR1 and CDR2 sequences are KGHDR and SFDVKD. The CDR3 is CATSDHRGTAYEQYF. CDR3 nucleotide sequence: TGTGCCACCAGTGATCACAGGGGTACGGCCTACGAGCAGTACTTC.

This clonotype was picked up a small number of times. The chain couples TRBV20-1 to TRBJ2-7, with D perhaps TRBD1 (6 bases). Trimming stripped 6 bases from V and 3 bases from J, with 18 bases between. The CDR3 has 14 amino acids. In germline, CDR1 is DFQATT, CDR2 SNEGSKA (reference sequence). CDR3 in amino acids: CSAIYRDKYYEQYF. CDR3 in DNA: TGCAGTGCGATTTATCGGGACAAGTACTACGAGCAGTACTTC.

This clonotype came up a few times. The chain is built from TRBV29-1 and TRBJ2-5, with 10 bases fitting TRBD1. The CDR3 loop spans 13 amino acids. Trimming cost V 3 bases and J 4 bases; bases outside gene matches: 2. CDR1 and CDR2 (germline): SQVTM, ANQGSEA. The CDR3 here is CSVEGTGAETQYF. In DNA, the CDR3 is TGCAGCGTTGAGGGGACAGGGGCAGAGACCCAGTACTTC.

This clonotype was observed many times. The genes are TRBV20-1 and TRBJ1-6; D not certain. CDR1 DFQATT and CDR2 SNEGSKA come from the germline V gene (reference sequence). The length of the CDR3 is 14 residues. The V end was cut by 0 bases, the J end by 8 bases, with 11 bases between. The CDR3 DNA is TGCAGTGCTAGAGAGCGACGGACTGATTCACCCCTCCACTTT. Its translation is CSARERRTDSPLHF.

This clonotype has more than one count but fewer than ten. The V call is TRBV20-1, the J call TRBJ1-2; D gene unclear. Germline assignment: CDR1 DFQATT and CDR2 SNEGSKA (reference sequence). The CDR3 consists of 12 residues. V dropped 0 bases and J dropped 6 bases, with 8 bases sitting between them. The CDR3 nucleotides read TGCAGTGCTAGAGATCTTGGGGATGGCTACACCTTC. This encodes CSARDLGDGYTF.

This clonotype appeared a few times. The chain joins TRBV5-8 to TRBJ2-5, with D possibly TRBD2 on 5 matching bases. This CDR3 has 14 residues. V was cut by 1 base and J by 6 bases, with 13 bases left in between. CDR1 is SGHTS and CDR2 is YDEGEE in the germline V gene. The CDR3 region is CASSLILGVQTQYF. DNA of the CDR3: TGTGCCAGCAGCTTGATACTCGGGGTGCAGACCCAGTACTTC.

The chain employs TRBV6-6 and TRBJ1-1; the D is unclear. Trimming cost V 8 bases and J 11 bases, with 24 bases left between them. Germline CDR1 is MNHNY and CDR2 is SVGAGI (reference sequence). CDR3 size: 14 residues. CDR3 nucleotides: TGTGCCAGCCTCCCTACATCGGACCGGTTTGGGGCTTTCTTT. The encoded protein is CASLPTSDRFGAFF.

V is TRBV7-2 and J is TRBJ1-2; 9 bases line up with TRBD1. The V segment lost 1 base and the J segment 3 bases; nucleotides outside the gene matches: 3. The CDR3 is 15 amino acids. The V gene's germline CDR1 is SGHTA and CDR2 FQGNSA. The CDR3 reads CASSLEQGAYYGYTF. CDR3 nucleotide sequence: TGTGCCAGCAGCTTAGAACAGGGGGCCTACTATGGCTACACCTTC.